This record concerns one TCR beta chain sequence. Antigen: not known. When the RNA was reverse transcribed, random hexamers were used with an input of roughly 0.45 to 1 ug. TCRdb independently ran MiXCR on the immunoSEQ multiplex PCR reads; one entry per CDR3 protein. The data hold 100,000 to 150,000 distinct CDR3 sequences, with about 95% observed a single time. Sequencing targeted TCR beta in blood CD8+ and CD4+ T cells. This specimen belongs to a study of CD8 T cells in Susac syndrome. Study-level points and caveats: As the study acknowledged, the number of individuals in its TCR sequencing and HLA analysis was relatively small.

V was cut by 5 bases and J by 3 bases, with 9 bases left in between. The CDR3 spans 12 residues. CDR1 SQVTM and CDR2 ANQGSEA come from the germline V gene. Sequencing was performed on CD4+ T cells from PBMCs. This sequence joins TRBV29-1 and TRBJ2-3, with D hard to call. The receptor was isolated from a human donor in good health. The CDR3, as DNA: TGCAGCGTTTCGACCCGGACAGATACGCAGTATTTT. It translates to CSVSTRTDTQYF.